This T cell receptor beta chain was captured by sequencing in a study of post-analysis software for immune sequencing data. Looking at the study overall: Both relapsing-remitting and secondary progressive multiple sclerosis featured among the disease courses, as did progressive-relapsing multiple sclerosis. Notes on the study in general: A significant reduction in normalized Chao1 diversity was observed in multiple sclerosis patients versus controls. Samples prepared in the same batch strongly co-clustered by F measure. TRBV5-6, TRBV5-1 and TRBV20-1 were among four or five TRBV segments more frequent in patients than controls.

Incorporated into the TCR beta cDNA libraries were unique molecular identifiers, which served to reduce PCR and sequencing biases. Researchers reported around 510,000 cDNA molecules coming from 1 to 10 million T cells. From the PCR reads, TCRdb called clonotypes with MiXCR, one entry per CDR3 protein. The repertoire consists of 650,000 to 850,000 distinct CDR3 sequences, with 40% to 55% occurring once and the leading ten covering roughly 5.2%. On this clonotype itself: What it binds is not known.

The CDR3 extends over 16 amino acids. Trimming removed 3 bases from V and 7 bases from J; junction bases left unmatched: 8. The V gene's germline CDR1 is SGHTA and CDR2 FQGNSA. This clonotype originated in a girl aged 10 to 17 with multiple sclerosis. Sequenced material: blood. The chain couples TRBV7-2 to TRBJ2-1, with 11 positions matching TRBD2. CDR3 sequence reads: CASSFRTSGFNNEQFF. The CDR3 bases are TGTGCCAGCAGCTTTCGGACTAGCGGGTTCAATAATGAGCAGTTCTTC.